These 25 T cell receptor beta chains originate from one sample sequenced in a study of human T cells and chemical hapten exposure. TCRdb re-called the RACE reads through MiXCR, storing one row per CDR3 protein. Counted here are fewer than 500,000 distinct CDR3 sequences, around 5% occurring once; the ten biggest clones make up 2% to 2.5%. Noted time point: patch test 1, 2 weeks after DPC sensitization. Stated treatment: therapeutic diphenylcyclopropenone sensitization with weekly scalp DPC. The material sequenced was whole blood, taken in connection with sensitization to the hapten diphenylcyclopropenone (DPC). These receptor sequences come from a woman between 50 and 59 years old with alopecia areata. Some clones in this sample may be carry-over from other donors' samples.

The CDR3 here is CASQGLNEKLFF. The CDR3 region has the DNA TGTGCCAGCCAGGGTCTTAATGAAAAACTGTTTTTT. The chain has TRBV3-1 and TRBJ1-4, with TRBD1 as a possible D gene (5 bases). The CDR3 is made up of 12 amino acids. V was shortened by 8 bases and J by 4 bases, with 8 bases between the two germline ends. In germline, CDR1 is LGHDT, CDR2 YNNKEL (reference sequence).

This clonotype was seen a handful of times. The chain uses TRBV3-1 and TRBJ2-6; D perhaps matches TRBD2 (6 bases). V was clipped by 1 base and J by 4 bases, with 8 bases between them. Germline assignment: CDR1 LGHDT and CDR2 YNNKEL (reference sequence). The CDR3 has 15 amino acids. Written as DNA, the CDR3 is TGTGCCAGCAGCCAAGCGGGGGTCGGGGCCAACGTCCTGACTTTC. It codes for CASSQAGVGANVLTF.

The rearrangement links TRBV28 to TRBJ2-3; 15 bases fit TRBD2. The V and J ends lost 1 base and 5 bases, in that order; junction bases with no gene match: 4. In germline, CDR1 is MDHEN, CDR2 SYDVKM. The CDR3 runs 17 residues. The CDR3 nucleotides read TGTGCCAGCAGTTTATCCGGACTAGCGGGAGGGATAGATACGCAGTATTTT. This gives the protein CASSLSGLAGGIDTQYF.

At least ten counts were recorded for this clonotype. The V gene is TRBV4-2, the J gene TRBJ2-5, with 9 nucleotides matching TRBD2. The J segment lost 5 bases and the V segment lost 5 bases, leaving 9 bases of the junction unmatched. This CDR3 spans 15 amino acids. CDR1 is LGHNA, CDR2 YNFKEQ, per germline. The CDR3 DNA follows: TGTGCCAGCAGCTATGCGGCGGGGGGGGTGGAGACCCAGTACTTC. As protein: CASSYAAGGVETQYF.

This clonotype was observed at least ten times. The chain employs TRBV27 and TRBJ2-7; 7 bases line up with TRBD2. Germline lookup yields CDR1 MNHEY and CDR2 SMNVEV (reference sequence). The CDR3 sequence is 15 residues long. The V segment lost 5 bases and the J segment 6 bases; nucleotides outside the gene matches: 13. CDR3 residues: CASSPGLGEVGEQYF. CDR3 in DNA: TGTGCCAGCAGTCCAGGACTAGGCGAAGTGGGCGAGCAGTACTTC.

This clonotype was detected ten times or more. The CDR3, as DNA: TGTGCCAGCACCTCCGGGGGCCAGCTGTTTTTT. It codes for CASTSGGQLFF. V and J are TRBV12-3 or TRBV12-4 and TRBJ1-4, with a weak D call TRBD1 (6 bases). Between the trimmed V and J ends, which lost 7 bases and 14 bases, there was a span of 14 bases. The CDR3 is made up of 11 amino acids.

A few counts support this clonotype. The chain is built from TRBV27 and TRBJ2-1; D not resolved. Germline V gives CDR1 MNHEY, CDR2 SMNVEV (reference sequence). Trimming stripped 0 bases from V and 9 bases from J, with 9 bases between. The CDR3 length is 13 residues. The CDR3 nucleotides read TGTGCCAGCAGTTTATCTTTGCTTCGTGAGCAGTTCTTC. This translates into CASSLSLLREQFF.

This clonotype was found many times. The V call is TRBV6-5, the J call TRBJ2-7, with 9 bases lining up with TRBD2. CDR1 is MNHEY, CDR2 SVGAGI, per germline. Trimming removed 11 bases from V and 5 bases from J; junction bases left unmatched: 13. This CDR3 region has 14 residues. CDR3 region: CAVQYLAGSHEQYF. CDR3 coding DNA: TGTGCCGTGCAGTATCTAGCGGGATCCCACGAGCAGTACTTC.

This clonotype was counted many times. This sequence joins TRBV11-1 and TRBJ1-6, with 9 nucleotides matching TRBD1. Germline V gene sequence: CDR1 SGHAT, CDR2 FQDESV (reference sequence). The CDR3 spans 14 residues. Trimming removed 4 bases from V and 10 bases from J; junction bases left unmatched: 5. The CDR3 nucleotides are TGTGCCAGCAGCTCCGGGACAGGGAAGTCACCCCTCCACTTT. Translation gives CASSSGTGKSPLHF.

The V call is TRBV4-1, the J call TRBJ2-3, with no clear D. V lost 3 bases, J lost 7 bases, and 17 bases lay in between. The CDR3 contains 15 residues. CDR1 is MGHRA and CDR2 is YSYEKL in the germline V gene. The CDR3: CASSQEGTVAYTQYF. The CDR3, as DNA: TGCGCCAGCAGCCAGGAAGGTACAGTGGCGTATACGCAGTATTTT.

This clonotype was seen repeatedly, ten times or more. The V call is TRBV11-2, the J call TRBJ2-3, with TRBD2 as a possible D gene (5 bases). CDR1 is SGHAT and CDR2 is FQNNGV in the germline V gene. V was shortened by 4 bases and J by 2 bases, with 13 bases between the two germline ends. The CDR3 contains 15 residues. DNA for the CDR3: TGTGCCAGCAGCTCCGGACTCGATGACACAGATACGCAGTATTTT. Encoded protein: CASSSGLDDTDTQYF.

Ten or more counts support this clonotype. The gene calls are TRBV24-1 and TRBJ1-2, with D perhaps matching TRBD1 (5 bases). V shed 3 bases and J shed 8 bases, with 18 bases lying between them. The CDR3 has 15 amino acids. The V gene's germline CDR1 is KGHDR and CDR2 SFDVKD. In nucleotides, the CDR3 is TGTGCCACCAGTGATCCCGGGCAGGCCGCAGGGGGCTACACCTTC. It is translated as CATSDPGQAAGGYTF.

This clonotype was counted at least ten times. The chain has TRBV6-1 and TRBJ1-4, with 7 bases identical to TRBD1. This CDR3 is built from 15 residues. Germline loops: CDR1 MNHNS, CDR2 SASEGT. Unmatched junction bases numbered 2, after V lost 0 bases and J lost 4 bases. The CDR3 sequence is CASSEAAGGNEKLFF. CDR3 nucleotide sequence: TGTGCCAGCAGTGAAGCCGCAGGGGGTAATGAAAAACTGTTTTTT.

The gene calls are TRBV6-1 and TRBJ1-3, with 7 bases aligning to TRBD1. The V segment lost 2 bases and the J segment 5 bases; nucleotides outside the gene matches: 9. Germline V gene lookup returns CDR1 MNHNS and CDR2 SASEGT. This CDR3 contains 16 residues. In DNA, the CDR3 is TGTGCCAGCAGTGAATTTGAGACAGGGAAAAGAAACACCATATATTTT. This codes for CASSEFETGKRNTIYF.

This clonotype was counted many times. The chain recombines TRBV7-3 with TRBJ2-1, with D possibly matching TRBD1 (5 bases). The CDR3 loop spans 12 amino acids. From germline, CDR1 is SGHTA and CDR2 FQGTGA. V shed 0 bases and J shed 8 bases, with 5 bases lying between them. CDR3: CASSLTGDEQFF. CDR3 nucleotide sequence: TGTGCCAGCAGCTTAACAGGGGATGAGCAGTTCTTC.

This chain connects TRBV12-5 to TRBJ2-3; the D gene is possibly TRBD2 (6 bases). Germline V lookup: CDR1 LGHNT, CDR2 FRNRAP. This CDR3 region has 16 residues. Trimming took off 6 bases at V and 7 bases at J, with 23 bases between the two ends. The CDR3 is CASGPTQAGRVYTQYF. The CDR3 bases are TGTGCTAGTGGCCCTACGCAAGCGGGCCGTGTTTATACGCAGTATTTT. The whole variable domain, remainder taken from reference TRBV12-5 and TRBJ2-3, is DARVTQTPRHKVTEMGQEVTMRCQPILGHNTVFWYRQTMMQGLELLAYFRNRAPLDDSGMPKDRFSAEMPDATLATLKIQPSEPRDSAVYFCASGPTQAGRVYTQYFGPGTRLTVL.

This clonotype was observed at least ten times. The chain has TRBV7-6 and TRBJ2-1; no clear D. This CDR3 is built from 14 residues. CDR1 and CDR2 (germline): SGHVS, FNYEAQ. Trimming took off 1 base at V and 8 bases at J, with 12 bases between the two ends. The CDR3 bases are TGTGCCAGCAGCTTAGAGGTCCAGCCCCATGAGCAGTTCTTC. This encodes CASSLEVQPHEQFF.

The table lists this clonotype with many counts. The chain employs TRBV5-4 and TRBJ1-1, with 9 positions matching TRBD1. Germline loops: CDR1 SGHNT, CDR2 YYREEE (reference sequence). V trimming: 2 bases; J trimming: 8 bases; junction bases outside the gene matches: 7. The CDR3 sequence is 14 residues long. The CDR3 DNA sequence: TGTGCCAGCAGCTTCCGGGACAGGGTATCCGAAGCTTTCTTT. Its protein is CASSFRDRVSEAFF.

The table lists this clonotype with many counts. The V and J genes are TRBV6-5 and TRBJ2-3; TRBD2 might be the D (7 bases). With 4 bases removed from V and 4 bases from J, the gap between germline ends came to 15 bases. Per germline, CDR1 MNHEY and CDR2 SVGAGI. This CDR3 region has 15 residues. CDR3 region: CASSWGGGPSDTQYF. DNA for the CDR3: TGTGCCAGCAGTTGGGGAGGGGGGCCCTCAGATACGCAGTATTTT.

This clonotype was counted a few times. The chain employs TRBV6-6 and TRBJ1-5, with 9 bases lining up with TRBD1. The CDR3 has 14 residues. In germline, CDR1 is MNHNY, CDR2 SVGAGI (reference sequence). V trimming: 6 bases; J trimming: 6 bases; junction bases outside the gene matches: 6. The DNA of the CDR3 is TGTGCCAGCAGGCGGGACAGGGACGGTCAGCCCCAGCATTTT. This translates into CASRRDRDGQPQHF.

This clonotype was counted at least ten times. This sequence joins TRBV20-1 and TRBJ1-3, with a weak D call TRBD1 (5 bases). The CDR3 runs to 17 residues. Germline V CDR1 and CDR2: DFQATT, SNEGSKA (reference sequence). V lost 1 base to trimming and J lost 2 bases, with 18 bases between them. For the CDR3, the DNA is TGCAGTGCTAGAGCCCGCCTGGCTCAGGGCCCTGGAAACACCATATATTTT. This codes for CSARARLAQGPGNTIYF.

The chain employs TRBV20-1 and TRBJ2-3, with D tentatively TRBD1 or TRBD2 (7 bases each). Germline V gene data show CDR1 as DFQATT and CDR2 as SNEGSKA (reference sequence). Trimming took off 4 bases at V and 3 bases at J, with 14 bases between the two ends. The CDR3 sequence is 14 residues long. CDR3 bases: TGCAGTGCTAAACGACAGGGAGGGACAGATACGCAGTATTTT. This codes for CSAKRQGGTDTQYF.

This clonotype has more than one count but fewer than ten. The V call is TRBV25-1, the J call TRBJ1-1; D is unclear. Trimming took off 8 bases at V and 1 base at J, with 11 bases between the two ends. In germline, CDR1 is MGHDK, CDR2 SYGVNS. This CDR3 region has 13 residues. DNA for the CDR3: TGTGCCAGCCAAACTGGGAGGAACACTGAAGCTTTCTTT. Its protein is CASQTGRNTEAFF.

This clonotype was counted between two and nine times. The chain employs TRBV11-2 and TRBJ2-5; D unresolved. Germline CDR1 reads SGHAT; CDR2 reads FQNNGV. Trimming took off 5 bases at V and 1 base at J, with 14 bases between the two ends. The CDR3 extends over 15 amino acids. CDR3 sequence reads: CASSRRWAPQETQYF. The CDR3 DNA is TGTGCCAGCAGCCGCCGGTGGGCCCCCCAAGAGACCCAGTACTTC.

As regards this clonotype: This could be a read error, since a much larger clone is one nucleotide away. The rearrangement joins TRBV11-2 to TRBJ2-5; D gene ambiguous. The CDR3 has 13 amino acids. CDR1 and CDR2 from the germline V gene are SGHAT and FQNNGV. The CDR3, as DNA: TGTGCCAGCAGCCGGATACTTCAAGACACCCAGTACTTC. Translation gives CASSRILQDTQYF.